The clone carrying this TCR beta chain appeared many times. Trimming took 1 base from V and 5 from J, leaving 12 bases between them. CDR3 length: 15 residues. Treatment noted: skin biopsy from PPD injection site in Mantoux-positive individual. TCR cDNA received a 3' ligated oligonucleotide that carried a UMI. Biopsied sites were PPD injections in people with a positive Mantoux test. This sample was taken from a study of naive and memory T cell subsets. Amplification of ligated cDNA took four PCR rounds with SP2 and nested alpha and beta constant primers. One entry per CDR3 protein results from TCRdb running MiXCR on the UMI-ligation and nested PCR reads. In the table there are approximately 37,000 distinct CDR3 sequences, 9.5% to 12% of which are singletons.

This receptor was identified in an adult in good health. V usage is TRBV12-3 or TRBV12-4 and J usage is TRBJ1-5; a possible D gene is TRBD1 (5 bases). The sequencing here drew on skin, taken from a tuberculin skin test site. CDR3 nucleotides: TGTGCCAGCAGTTTAGGGCAGGGCCCCCATCAGCCCCAGCATTTT. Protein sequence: CASSLGQGPHQPQHF.